This TCR beta chain was found in a study of CD8+CD57+ T cells in acquired aplastic anemia (dated by TCRdb to between 2018 and 2020). About the full investigation: A mean of around 3.3 ug of DNA, ranging from 0.2 to 27.4 ug, was extracted from sorted CD4+ and CD8+ cells. CD8+CD57+ expansion was defined as a frequency above the mean frequency observed in healthy subjects.

Flow cytometry had shown CD8+CD57+ cell expansion in the patients selected for sequencing. Severe acquired aplastic anemia was diagnosed in all patients according to International Study of Aplastic Anemia and Agranulocytosis and Camitta criteria. At the time blood was sampled, none of the patients had received any therapy. In this study, sorted CD4+ and CD8+ T cells from the blood of healthy subjects and of severe aplastic anemia patients had their TCR repertoires deep-sequenced. Patients were enrolled in the USA under clinicaltrials.gov protocols 00001620, 01623167, 00001397, 00071045, 00081523 and 00961064. Ficoll-Paque density gradient centrifugation was used to isolate peripheral blood mononuclear cells. Before DNA was extracted, CD4+ and CD8+ T cells were sorted using either FACS or magnetic beads. The full study reports these points: Patients and healthy controls showed no significant difference in CD8+ Simpson's diversity (P=0.060). Twenty-nine CD8+ CDR3 sequences were found in both patients and controls but appeared to be highly expressed in patients and within the immunodominant clones of the patients.

Of note for this clonotype: The target of this receptor is not known. Base qualities are not recorded, but no much larger clone differs from it by a single base.

TCR beta VDJ combination and CDR3 sequence profiling used genomic DNA as the template. TCR repertoire sequencing was run on an Illumina HiSeq 2000. Concerning the study's data processing: TRBV/TRBJ rearrangement plots, CDR3 size and DJ length profiles, and Simpson's diversity index were used to evaluate the repertoires. The most abundant DNA sequence in the deep sequencing data was defined as the immunodominant clone. CDR3 amino acid sequences were checked for sharing across subjects and were also compared against the VDJdb database and published repertoires. TCRdb handled the public reads itself, with Q25 trimming in fastp and clone calling in MiXCR, and kept productive beta chains. All rows with the same CDR3 protein become a single entry with the most common DNA and genes. These V and J calls derive from TCRdb rather than the authors' analysis. This sample holds a few hundred thousand distinct CDR3 sequences; approximately 57% were observed only once. Approximately 1.2% of the sample is in the top ten clones.

Sequencing input: sorted CD4+, CD8+, or CD8+CD57+ T cells (not recorded which) from PBMCs. This receptor was taken from a human donor with aplastic anemia.

The DNA sequence follows: TGCAGCGTTGATGGTTACTGGCCTGGGACCCAGTACTTC. It is translated as CSVDGYWPGTQYF. Recombination joined TRBV29-1 with TRBJ2-5; no D gene is confidently identified. Trimming costs V 3 bases and J 7 bases, and their ends lie 15 bases apart. The germline V gene sets CDR1 to SQVTM and CDR2 to ANQGSEA. The CDR3 numbers 13 residues from cysteine through phenylalanine. The CDR3 DNA has 39 bases and is translated from base 1.